This T cell receptor beta chain is drawn from a study of identical twins. Each cDNA held unique molecular identifiers, and template switching gave it a universal primer site. TCRdb reprocessed the 5' RACE reads with MiXCR, giving one entry per CDR3 protein. The sample lists hundreds of thousands of distinct CDR3 sequences; 7.5% were seen once. CDR1 KGHSH and CDR2 LQKENI come from the germline V gene. The CDR3 covers 17 residues. In its sample, this clonotype was seen many times. Its specificity is unknown. The junction departs from germline at one end; a sequencing error may be responsible. Study conclusions and caveats: Analyses based on zero insertions could be partly confounded by invariant MAIT and iNKT cells.

A further study also used this sample, focusing on yellow fever vaccine responses in identical twins.

V gene TRBV18 combines with J gene TRBJ2-1; D remains ambiguous. This receptor was taken from a woman under 30 in good health. The sequenced sample was memory (CD45RO+) T cells sorted from blood. The CDR3 DNA sequence: TGTGCCAGCGCACCTCGTTACGGTTCTGGTGGCTACAATGAGCAGTTCTTC. Encoded protein: CASAPRYGSGGYNEQFF.